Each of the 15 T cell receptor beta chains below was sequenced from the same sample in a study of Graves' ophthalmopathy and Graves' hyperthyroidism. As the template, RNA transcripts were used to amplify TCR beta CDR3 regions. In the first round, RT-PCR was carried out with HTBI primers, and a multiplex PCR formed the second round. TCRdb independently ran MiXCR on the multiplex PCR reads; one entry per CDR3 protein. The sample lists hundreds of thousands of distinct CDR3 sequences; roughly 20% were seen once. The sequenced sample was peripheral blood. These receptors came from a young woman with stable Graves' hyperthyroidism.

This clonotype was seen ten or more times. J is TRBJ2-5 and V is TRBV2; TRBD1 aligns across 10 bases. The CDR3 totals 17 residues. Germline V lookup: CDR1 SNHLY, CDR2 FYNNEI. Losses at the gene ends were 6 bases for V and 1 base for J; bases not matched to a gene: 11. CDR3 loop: CASRGTGEVSSQETQYF. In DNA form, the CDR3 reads TGTGCCAGCAGAGGGACAGGGGAGGTTTCGAGCCAAGAGACCCAGTACTTC. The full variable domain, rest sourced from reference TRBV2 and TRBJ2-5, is EPEVTQTPSHQVTQMGQEVILRCVPISNHLYFYWYRQILGQKVEFLVSFYNNEISEKSEIFDDQFSVERPDGSNFTLKIRSTKLEDSAMYFCASRGTGEVSSQETQYFGPGTRLLVL.

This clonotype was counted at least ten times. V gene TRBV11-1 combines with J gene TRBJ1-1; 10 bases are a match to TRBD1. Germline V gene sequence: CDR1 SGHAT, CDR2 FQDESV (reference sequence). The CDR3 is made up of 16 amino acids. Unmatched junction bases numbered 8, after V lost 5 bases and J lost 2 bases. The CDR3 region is CASSPGQGHLNTEAFF. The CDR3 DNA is TGTGCCAGCAGCCCGGGACAGGGGCATCTAAACACTGAAGCTTTCTTT.

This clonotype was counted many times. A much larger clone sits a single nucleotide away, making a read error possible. This CDR3 is CASSFPGLQETKYF. The CDR3 bases are TGTGCCAGCAGTTTTCCGGGTTTACAAGAGACCAAGTACTTC. This chain links TRBV12-3 or TRBV12-4 with TRBJ2-5; D uncertain. The CDR3 length is 14 residues.

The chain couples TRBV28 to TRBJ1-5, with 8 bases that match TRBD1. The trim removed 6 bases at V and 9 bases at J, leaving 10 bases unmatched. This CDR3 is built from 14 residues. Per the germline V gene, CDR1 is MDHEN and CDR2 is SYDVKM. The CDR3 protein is CASSRTGNIRPQHF. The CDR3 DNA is TGTGCCAGCAGCAGGACAGGGAACATCAGGCCCCAGCATTTT.

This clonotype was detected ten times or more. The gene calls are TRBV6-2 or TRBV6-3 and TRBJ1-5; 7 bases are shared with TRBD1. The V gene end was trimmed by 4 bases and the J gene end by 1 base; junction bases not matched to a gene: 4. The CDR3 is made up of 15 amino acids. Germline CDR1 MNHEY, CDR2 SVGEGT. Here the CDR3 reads CASSSDRISNQPQHF. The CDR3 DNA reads TGTGCCAGCAGTTCGGACAGGATCAGCAATCAGCCCCAGCATTTT.

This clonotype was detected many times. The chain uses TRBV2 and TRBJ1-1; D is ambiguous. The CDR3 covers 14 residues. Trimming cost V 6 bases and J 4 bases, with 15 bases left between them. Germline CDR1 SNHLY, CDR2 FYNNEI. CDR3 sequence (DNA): TGTGCCAGCAGCGGCCAGATGGAGAGCACTGAAGCTTTCTTT. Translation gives CASSGQMESTEAFF.

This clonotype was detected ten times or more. The CDR3 region is CSVGASPDSDEQYF. CDR3 sequence (DNA): TGCAGCGTTGGGGCTAGCCCCGATTCGGACGAGCAGTACTTC. The genes are TRBV29-1 and TRBJ2-7; possible D gene TRBD2, 5 bases. Trimming left V 4 bases short and J 5 bases short, with 18 bases between. The germline gives CDR1 SQVTM, CDR2 ANQGSEA. This CDR3 spans 14 amino acids.

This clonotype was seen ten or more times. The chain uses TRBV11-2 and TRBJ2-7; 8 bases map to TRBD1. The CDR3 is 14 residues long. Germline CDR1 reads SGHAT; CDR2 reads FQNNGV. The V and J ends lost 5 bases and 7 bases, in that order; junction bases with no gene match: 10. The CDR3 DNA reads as TGTGCCAGCAGCCCCGGACAGGGATCAGGAGAGCAGTACTTC. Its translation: CASSPGQGSGEQYF.

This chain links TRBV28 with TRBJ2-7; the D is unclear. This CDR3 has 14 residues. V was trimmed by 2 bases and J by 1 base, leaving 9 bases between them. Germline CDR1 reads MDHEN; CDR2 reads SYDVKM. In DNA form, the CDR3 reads TGTGCCAGCAGTTTAGGGTGGGCATCCTACGAGCAGTACTTC. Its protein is CASSLGWASYEQYF.

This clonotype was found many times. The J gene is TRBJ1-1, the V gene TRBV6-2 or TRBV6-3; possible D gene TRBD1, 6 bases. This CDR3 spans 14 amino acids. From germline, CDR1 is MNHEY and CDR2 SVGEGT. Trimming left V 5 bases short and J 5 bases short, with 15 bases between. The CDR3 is CASSRDTGKTEAFF. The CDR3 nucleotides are TGTGCCAGCAGTCGGGATACAGGGAAAACTGAAGCTTTCTTT.

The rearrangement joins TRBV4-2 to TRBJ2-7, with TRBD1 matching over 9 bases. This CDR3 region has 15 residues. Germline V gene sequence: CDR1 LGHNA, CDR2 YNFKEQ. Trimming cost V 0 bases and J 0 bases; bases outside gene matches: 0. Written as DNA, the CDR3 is TGTGCCAGCAGCCAAGAGGACAGGGGCTCCTACGAGCAGTACTTC. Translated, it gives CASSQEDRGSYEQYF.

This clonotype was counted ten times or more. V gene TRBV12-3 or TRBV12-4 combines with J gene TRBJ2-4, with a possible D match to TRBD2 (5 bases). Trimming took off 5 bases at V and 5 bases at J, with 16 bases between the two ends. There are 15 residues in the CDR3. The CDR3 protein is CASSPRRSGQNIQYF. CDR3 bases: TGTGCCAGCAGTCCCCGGCGCAGCGGCCAAAACATTCAGTACTTC.

The CDR3 DNA is TGTGCCAGTTTGGCAGCTAACTATGGCTACACCTTC. This encodes CASLAANYGYTF. V gene TRBV12-3 or TRBV12-4 combines with J gene TRBJ1-2; D not resolved. The CDR3 runs to 12 residues. Trimming took 9 bases from V and 0 from J, leaving 8 bases between them.

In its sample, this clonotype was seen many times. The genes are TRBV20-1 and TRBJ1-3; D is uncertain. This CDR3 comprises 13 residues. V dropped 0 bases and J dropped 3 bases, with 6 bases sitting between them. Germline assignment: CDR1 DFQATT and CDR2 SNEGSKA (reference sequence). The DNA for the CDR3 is TGCAGTGCTAGAGATTTGGGTGGAAACACCATATATTTT. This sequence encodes CSARDLGGNTIYF.

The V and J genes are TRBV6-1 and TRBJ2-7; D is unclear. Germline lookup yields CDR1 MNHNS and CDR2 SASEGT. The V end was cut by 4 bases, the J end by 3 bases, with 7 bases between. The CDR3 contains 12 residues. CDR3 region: CASSVHSYEQYF. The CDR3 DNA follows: TGTGCCAGCAGTGTCCACAGCTACGAGCAGTACTTC.